These 31 T cell receptor beta chains were sequenced from one sample in a study of T cell responses to AZD1222 COVID-19 vaccine (dated by TCRdb to about 2021). Explained via the paper, the time point label denotes: about 28 days (+/-7) after the second vaccine dose. Libraries were made using the immunoSEQ multiplex PCR assay. TCRdb obtained this table from immuneACCESS and retained in-frame rearrangements with V and J assigned. These tables miss some clones; where compared with another copy, unresolved V genes account for less than half of the shortfall, and the remainder is unexplained. Across this sample there are about 140,000 clones, with almost 95% seen only once. About 9.4% of the sample lies in the top ten. Source: peripheral blood, taken 28 days after the second AZD1222 dose. The receptors stem from an adult who received the AZD1222 COVID-19 vaccine.

This chain uses TRBV12-3 or TRBV12-4 with TRBJ2-7; 10 positions match TRBD1. This CDR3 is 13 amino acids long. V dropped 6 bases and J dropped 6; count of bases not matched to a gene: 5. CDR3 bases: TGTGCCAGCAGGGGGGGACAGGGGACCGAGCAGTACTTC. Protein sequence: CASRGGQGTEQYF.

The chain carries TRBV29-1 and TRBJ1-1; D is unclear. The V end was cut by 4 bases, the J end by 1 base, with 7 bases between. Germline V gene sequence: CDR1 SQVTM, CDR2 ANQGSEA. The CDR3 covers 12 residues. The CDR3 here is CSVGFKNTEAFF. The CDR3 region has the DNA TGCAGCGTTGGTTTTAAGAACACTGAAGCTTTCTTT.

The chain links TRBV19 to TRBJ1-2; 10 bases line up with TRBD1. With V trimmed by 6 bases and J by 2 bases, 9 bases remained unmatched. The germline gives CDR1 LNHDA, CDR2 SQIVND (reference sequence). This CDR3 is 16 amino acids long. The CDR3 region has the DNA TGTGCCAGTAGCCCCGGGACAGGGGAACGAAACTATGGCTACACCTTC. It specifies CASSPGTGERNYGYTF.

This chain joins TRBV30 and TRBJ1-3; weak D call: TRBD1 (5 bases). V lost 2 bases and J 8 bases, leaving 13 bases between the germline ends. This CDR3 contains 13 residues. Looked up from germline, CDR1 is GTSNPN and CDR2 is SVGIG (reference sequence). The CDR3 DNA follows: TGTGCCTGGAGTTTGAGCGGGACGGACACCATATATTTT. Protein sequence: CAWSLSGTDTIYF.

This CDR3 reads CASTARSPREQFF. The CDR3 DNA sequence: TGTGCCAGCACGGCCAGGTCCCCCAGGGAGCAGTTCTTC. This chain links TRBV6-5 with TRBJ2-1; D is undetermined. Germline CDR1 MNHEY, CDR2 SVGAGI. The CDR3 runs to 13 residues. The V and J ends lost 7 bases and 10 bases respectively, with 17 bases between them.

This chain links TRBV3-1 (or the pseudogene TRBV3-2) with TRBJ1-2; TRBD1 agrees at 7 bases. CDR1 LGHDT and CDR2 YNNKEL come from the germline V gene (reference sequence). The CDR3 consists of 16 residues. The ends lost 3 bases at V and 0 bases at J; junction bases unmatched: 7. Here the CDR3 reads CASSQGQGGTNYGYTF. CDR3 coding DNA: TGTGCCAGCAGCCAGGGGCAGGGGGGGACTAACTATGGCTACACCTTC.

This chain joins TRBV9 and TRBJ2-5; TRBD2 is a possible D gene (7 bases). V lost 5 bases and J 0 bases, leaving 20 bases between the germline ends. The CDR3 runs to 17 residues. Germline V gene lookup returns CDR1 SGDLS and CDR2 YYNGEE. For the CDR3, the DNA is TGTGCCAGCAGTCCTAGGGGGGGGTCAGGGTACCAAGAGACCCAGTACTTC. Encoded protein: CASSPRGGSGYQETQYF.

This clone has more than one count but fewer than ten. The gene calls are TRBV29-1 and TRBJ1-2; 9 bases are shared with TRBD1. CDR1 is SQVTM, CDR2 ANQGSEA, per germline. This CDR3 is built from 13 residues. J gave up 8 bases and V 6 bases, and 10 bases lay outside the gene matches. This CDR3 reads CSVEGQGPRGYTF. In nucleotides, the CDR3 is TGCAGCGTCGAGGGACAGGGACCCCGGGGCTACACCTTC.

This sequence joins TRBV3-1 (or the pseudogene TRBV3-2) and TRBJ2-2; maybe TRBD1 (5 bases). The CDR3 spans 13 residues. Trimming left V 4 bases short and J 6 bases short, with 9 bases between. Germline V gives CDR1 LGHDT, CDR2 YNNKEL (reference sequence). This chain's CDR3 is CASSPSTAGELFF. CDR3 nucleotide sequence: TGTGCCAGCAGCCCTTCGACAGCCGGGGAGCTGTTTTTT.

The chain carries TRBV3-1 (or the pseudogene TRBV3-2) and TRBJ1-1; TRBD1 matches 7 bases. Germline-derived CDR1 and CDR2 are LGHDT and YNNKEL (reference sequence). This CDR3 region has 13 residues. With 4 bases clipped from V and 9 bases from J, the junction kept 8 bases outside the gene matches. The CDR3 protein is CASSRPTGSKAFF. DNA of the CDR3: TGTGCCAGCAGCCGACCGACAGGGTCAAAAGCTTTCTTT.

The chain links TRBV2 to TRBJ1-2; 9 nucleotides match TRBD1. The V and J ends lost 6 bases and 10 bases, in that order; junction bases with no gene match: 6. CDR1 and CDR2 (germline): SNHLY, FYNNEI. The length of the CDR3 is 12 residues. The CDR3 DNA sequence: TGTGCCAGCAGGACAGGGGGAATAATCTACACCTTC. It is translated as CASRTGGIIYTF.

The rearrangement joins TRBV19 to TRBJ2-2; TRBD1 matches at 12 bases. V was clipped by 6 bases and J by 4 bases; unmatched bases: 9. The germline gives CDR1 LNHDA, CDR2 SQIVND (reference sequence). The CDR3 totals 17 residues. The CDR3 bases are TGTGCCAGTAGCTCCCGGGACAGGGGGCGAGGCACCGGGGAGCTGTTTTTT. Translating gives CASSSRDRGRGTGELFF.

The chain uses TRBV11-2 and TRBJ1-1; 9 bases line up with TRBD1. The V gene's germline CDR1 is SGHAT and CDR2 FQNNGV. V was pared by 4 bases and J by 1 base, with 7 bases of the junction left unmatched. The CDR3 runs to 16 residues. DNA for the CDR3: TGTGCCAGCAGCTCACAGGGGGCGCATGGGAACACTGAAGCTTTCTTT. Its translation: CASSSQGAHGNTEAFF.

CDR3 amino acids: CAAALEGEIHEQYV. The CDR3 coding sequence is TGCGCCGCCGCGTTGGAGGGGGAAATCCACGAGCAGTACGTC. This rearrangement joins TRBV5-1 to TRBJ2-7; D could derive from TRBD1 or TRBD2 (6 bases each). CDR1 and CDR2 (germline): SGHRS, YFSETQ. This CDR3 spans 14 amino acids. With 10 bases removed from V and 5 bases from J, the gap between germline ends came to 22 bases.

The chain employs TRBV12-3 or TRBV12-4 and TRBJ1-1, with unresolved D. V was cut by 3 bases and J by 2 bases, with 7 bases left in between. This CDR3 is 13 amino acids long. The CDR3 loop reads CASSFEKNTEAFF. CDR3 sequence (DNA): TGTGCCAGCAGTTTCGAAAAAAACACTGAAGCTTTCTTT.

The rearrangement links TRBV4-1 to TRBJ1-4; no firm D call. The CDR3 sequence is 14 residues long. Trimming pared 8 bases from V and 8 bases from J, leaving 18 bases between. Germline CDR1 reads MGHRA; CDR2 reads YSYEKL. CDR3 residues: CASRRPAFGEKLFF. In DNA form, the CDR3 reads TGCGCCAGCCGCCGACCGGCCTTTGGGGAAAAACTGTTTTTT.

The rearrangement uses TRBV2 and TRBJ2-2, with D perhaps being TRBD1 or TRBD2 (5 bases each). V was shortened by 10 bases and J by 4 bases, with 16 bases between the two germline ends. Germline V gene lookup returns CDR1 SNHLY and CDR2 FYNNEI. This CDR3 is 14 amino acids long. The CDR3 DNA sequence: TGTGCCAATCTCCCGAGGGGTGGCACCGGGGAGCTGTTTTTT. Translating it yields CANLPRGGTGELFF.

CDR3 in amino acids: CASSSPWDSGYQPQHF. Here the CDR3 DNA reads TGTGCCAGTAGTTCACCCTGGGACAGTGGCTATCAGCCCCAGCATTTT. The rearrangement links TRBV19 to TRBJ1-5, with TRBD1 matching 7 bases. CDR3 length equals 16 residues. Germline V gives CDR1 LNHDA, CDR2 SQIVND (reference sequence). The J segment lost 5 bases and the V segment lost 5 bases, leaving 12 bases of the junction unmatched.

The chain is built from TRBV5-4 and TRBJ2-7, with a tentative D call TRBD1 (5 bases). The CDR3 totals 14 residues. V was shortened by 0 bases and J by 6 bases, with 13 bases between the two germline ends. CDR1 and CDR2 from the germline V gene are SGHNT and YYREEE (reference sequence). CDR3 bases: TGTGCCAGCAGCTTGGCACAGGTAGAACGCGAGCAGTACTTC. It encodes CASSLAQVEREQYF.

This chain links TRBV19 with TRBJ2-1; perhaps TRBD2 as D (6 bases). The CDR3 is 16 amino acids. The V and J ends lost 3 bases and 5 bases respectively, with 17 bases between them. Germline V gene lookup returns CDR1 LNHDA and CDR2 SQIVND (reference sequence). CDR3 DNA: TGTGCCAGTAGTATTGGACTCGGGAGAGTTCACAATGAGCAGTTCTTC. It yields the protein CASSIGLGRVHNEQFF.

This clone was seen a single time. The chain has TRBV19 and TRBJ2-4, with D possibly TRBD1 on 5 matching bases. CDR1 and CDR2 from the germline V gene are LNHDA and SQIVND (reference sequence). Trimming removed 3 bases from V and 0 bases from J, with 12 bases in between. The CDR3 covers 16 residues. The CDR3 DNA reads TGTGCCAGTAGTATGCAGACAGCACTAGCCAAAAACATTCAGTACTTC. Protein: CASSMQTALAKNIQYF.

This rearrangement joins TRBV6-4 to TRBJ1-5; possibly TRBD1 for D (6 bases). Germline V gene data show CDR1 as MRHNA and CDR2 as SNTAGT. The V gene lost 6 bases and the J gene lost 2 bases, with 17 bases spanning the gap. This CDR3 spans 16 amino acids. The CDR3 spells CASRGPGAWGNQPQHF. The CDR3 DNA is TGTGCCAGCAGGGGGCCGGGGGCTTGGGGCAATCAGCCCCAGCATTTT.

In DNA, the CDR3 is TGTGCCAGCAGTGATTACAGGGGAGAGAATTCTGGCTACACCTTC. Protein sequence: CASSDYRGENSGYTF. This rearrangement joins TRBV25-1 to TRBJ1-2; TRBD1 matches 7 bases. The CDR3 is 15 amino acids. Trimming took 3 bases from V and 7 from J; bases not matched to a gene: 11. Germline lookup yields CDR1 MGHDK and CDR2 SYGVNS.

This clone turned up a few times. The V and J genes are TRBV5-1 and TRBJ2-6, with a possible D match to TRBD2 (6 bases). V lost 1 base to trimming and J lost 2 bases, with 10 bases between them. The CDR3 extends over 16 amino acids. The germline CDR1 and CDR2 sequences are SGHRS and YFSETQ. CDR3 sequence reads: CASSLTAGTGANVLTF. CDR3 in DNA: TGCGCCAGCAGCTTGACGGCGGGGACTGGGGCCAACGTCCTGACTTTC.

The chain links TRBV19 to TRBJ2-1; 8 positions agree with TRBD2. Germline CDR1 LNHDA, CDR2 SQIVND (reference sequence). The trim removed 9 bases at V and 1 base at J, leaving 5 bases unmatched. There are 14 residues in the CDR3. CDR3 DNA sequence: TGTGCCAGCCACTCGGGAGGGTCCTACAATGAGCAGTTCTTC. Residues: CASHSGGSYNEQFF.

This clone was observed once. This rearrangement joins TRBV5-4 to TRBJ1-2, with unresolved D. Germline CDR1 SGHNT, CDR2 YYREEE (reference sequence). Trimming shortened V by 0 bases and J by 2 bases, and 5 bases separated the two germline ends. The CDR3 runs 13 residues. CDR3: CASSLAENYGYTF. The CDR3 nucleotides read TGTGCCAGCAGCTTGGCAGAGAACTATGGCTACACCTTC.

The chain couples TRBV5-6 to TRBJ2-7; no clear D. CDR3 length equals 11 residues. The germline V gene encodes CDR1 SGHDT and CDR2 YYEEEE. V lost 5 bases and J lost 1, with 4 bases in between. The DNA for the CDR3 is TGTGCCAGCAGTGGTTCCTACGAGCAGTACTTC. Translated: CASSGSYEQYF.

This clone appeared once. V usage is TRBV7-8 and J usage is TRBJ1-1; no firm D call. CDR3 length: 11 amino acids. Deletions cut 5 bases from V and 11 bases from J, with 12 bases between. CDR1 is SGHVS, CDR2 FQNEAQ, per germline. The CDR3 here is CASSPRVLAFF. The CDR3 DNA is TGTGCCAGCAGCCCAAGAGTTTTGGCTTTCTTT.

The chain carries TRBV4-3 and TRBJ1-4; D is uncertain. The CDR3 is made up of 14 amino acids. Germline CDR1 reads LGHNA; CDR2 reads YSLEER. Trimming took 0 bases from V and 8 from J, leaving 10 bases between them. Here the CDR3 reads CASSQDLTPEKLFF. The CDR3 bases are TGCGCCAGCAGCCAAGATTTGACACCCGAAAAACTGTTTTTT.

This clone has a handful of counts. In the same sample, other DNA sequences code for this CDR3. The chain uses TRBV3-1 (or the pseudogene TRBV3-2) and TRBJ1-1; D is unresolved. V lost 3 bases to trimming and J lost 1 base, with 6 bases between them. Germline V lookup: CDR1 LGHDT, CDR2 YNNKEL (reference sequence). This CDR3 has 13 amino acids. The CDR3 spells CASSQGGNTEAFF. As DNA, the CDR3 is TGTGCCAGCAGCCAGGGAGGGAACACTGAAGCTTTCTTT.

This chain uses TRBV6-5 with TRBJ2-1; no reliable D call. The CDR3 is made up of 15 amino acids. V lost 5 bases and J lost 0, with 11 bases in between. The germline V gene has CDR1 MNHEY and CDR2 SVGAGI. The CDR3 sequence is CASSPIADSYNEQFF. CDR3 in DNA: TGTGCCAGCAGTCCCATAGCCGACTCCTACAATGAGCAGTTCTTC.